The 20 T cell receptor beta chains presented below share a single source sample, sequenced in a study of Graves' ophthalmopathy and Graves' hyperthyroidism. RNA transcripts were the template, and TCR beta CDR3 regions were amplified from them. Second-round multiplex PCR followed a first-round RT-PCR using HTBI primers. Each CDR3 protein is one row after TCRdb ran MiXCR on the multiplex PCR reads. Of 350,000 to 450,000 distinct CDR3 sequences in the sample, about 18% were seen once. Sequences were obtained from peripheral blood. The receptors shown here come from a young woman with Graves' ophthalmopathy.

In its sample, this clonotype was seen a few times. Being one base from a much bigger clone, this may be a read error. The J gene is TRBJ2-1, the V gene TRBV7-2; no clear D. CDR1 is SGHTA, CDR2 FQGNSA, per germline. The CDR3 is 12 amino acids. The CDR3 spells CDSSLAVGEQFF. The CDR3 nucleotides read TGTGACAGCAGCTTAGCAGTTGGGGAGCAGTTCTTC.

This clonotype was seen many times. This chain uses TRBV30 with TRBJ2-7; D possibly corresponds to TRBD1 (5 bases). The CDR3 contains 15 residues. The germline V and J ends were trimmed by 1 base and 1 base, with 14 bases remaining between them. Per germline, CDR1 GTSNPN and CDR2 SVGIG (reference sequence). The CDR3: CAWSEGAGWSYEQYF. CDR3 coding DNA: TGTGCCTGGAGTGAAGGGGCAGGGTGGTCCTACGAGCAGTACTTC. The variable domain in full, with the rest retrieved from reference TRBV30 and TRBJ2-7, is SQTIHQWPATLVQPVGSPLSLECTVEGTSNPNLYWYRQAAGRGLQLLFYSVGIGQISSEVPQNLSASRPQDRQFILSSKKLLLSDSGFYLCAWSEGAGWSYEQYFGPGTRLTVT.

This clonotype was detected many times. The V gene is TRBV20-1, the J gene TRBJ2-5; no firm D call. CDR3 size: 14 residues. V dropped 6 bases and J dropped 0 bases, with 14 bases sitting between them. Looked up from germline, CDR1 is DFQATT and CDR2 is SNEGSKA (reference sequence). CDR3 bases: TGCAGTGCCCCAGCCGAGGAAAACCAAGAGACCCAGTACTTC. This sequence encodes CSAPAEENQETQYF.

This clonotype was seen repeatedly, ten times or more. The rearrangement uses TRBV29-1 and TRBJ2-7; 7 nucleotides align to TRBD2. CDR3 length equals 13 residues. Looked up from germline, CDR1 is SQVTM and CDR2 is ANQGSEA. V lost 7 bases to trimming and J lost 3 bases; unmatched junction nucleotides: 9. In DNA, the CDR3 is TGCAGCGGGGGGGAGGGAAGTATCTACGAGCAGTACTTC. Translating it yields CSGGEGSIYEQYF.

This clonotype was recorded at least ten times. The V and J genes are TRBV12-3 or TRBV12-4 and TRBJ1-5; D call uncertain. V was trimmed by 8 bases and J by 5 bases, leaving 10 bases between them. The CDR3 is 12 residues long. CDR3 sequence: CASGLGDQPQHF. DNA for the CDR3: TGTGCCAGCGGTCTCGGGGATCAGCCCCAGCATTTT.

The chain links TRBV4-2 to TRBJ1-3, with D possibly being TRBD1 (5 bases). CDR1 LGHNA and CDR2 YNFKEQ come from the germline V gene. This CDR3 has 14 residues. V dropped 1 base and J dropped 3 bases, with 7 bases sitting between them. CDR3 in amino acids: CASSQGGRGNTIYF. The CDR3 DNA is TGTGCCAGCAGCCAAGGGGGCCGTGGAAACACCATATATTTT.

This clonotype showed up many times. V is TRBV30 and J is TRBJ1-5; a weak D match, TRBD1 (5 bases). Germline CDR1 is GTSNPN and CDR2 is SVGIG (reference sequence). V dropped 1 base and J dropped 4 bases, with 14 bases sitting between them. The CDR3 consists of 15 residues. The CDR3 sequence is CAWSGGDTLNQPQHF. CDR3 DNA sequence: TGTGCCTGGAGTGGAGGGGATACCCTTAATCAGCCCCAGCATTTT.

This clonotype was seen at least ten times. V usage is TRBV6-5 and J usage is TRBJ1-1; D is possibly TRBD1 (6 bases). The CDR3 spans 15 residues. CDR1 and CDR2 from the germline V gene are MNHEY and SVGAGI. The ends were cut back, 0 bases at V and 3 bases at J, with 11 bases in the middle. In DNA form, the CDR3 reads TGTGCCAGCAGTTACTCAGGGGGGCAGGACACTGAAGCTTTCTTT. This encodes CASSYSGGQDTEAFF.

This clonotype was counted many times. This chain connects TRBV27 to TRBJ1-5, with TRBD1 matching 11 bases. Germline CDR1 reads MNHEY; CDR2 reads SMNVEV (reference sequence). The CDR3 spans 13 residues. Unmatched junction bases numbered 0, after V lost 6 bases and J lost 5 bases. CDR3 residues: CASRGQGDQPQHF. DNA of the CDR3: TGTGCCAGCAGGGGACAGGGGGATCAGCCCCAGCATTTT.

This sequence joins TRBV24-1 and TRBJ2-5, with D tentatively TRBD2 (5 bases). Germline V CDR1 and CDR2: KGHDR, SFDVKD. Trimming took off 2 bases at V and 2 bases at J, with 5 bases between the two ends. This CDR3 spans 13 amino acids. The CDR3 region is CATSDWEQETQYF. DNA for the CDR3: TGTGCCACCAGTGATTGGGAGCAAGAGACCCAGTACTTC.

This clonotype has a count of ten or more. CDR3 sequence (DNA): TGTGCCAGCTCGTCATTGGGCTCTGGGGCCAACGTCCTGACTTTC. Protein product: CASSSLGSGANVLTF. V is TRBV6-2 or TRBV6-3 and J is TRBJ2-6; D gene uncertain. This CDR3 has 15 amino acids. V was clipped by 8 bases and J by 0 bases, with 11 bases between them. In germline, CDR1 is MNHEY, CDR2 SVGEGT.

There are many counts of this clonotype. The chain joins TRBV7-2 to TRBJ2-2; 13 positions agree with TRBD2. The CDR3 is made up of 18 amino acids. Per germline, CDR1 SGHTA and CDR2 FQGNSA. V was clipped by 5 bases and J by 6 bases; unmatched bases: 12. CDR3 bases: TGTGCCAGCAGCCGATATGGACTAGCGGGAGCGTGGTCCGGGGAGCTGTTTTTT. It encodes CASSRYGLAGAWSGELFF.

This clonotype has a count of ten or more. This chain connects TRBV7-2 to TRBJ2-5; 13 positions match TRBD2. V shed 3 bases and J 1 base; nucleotides not matched to a gene: 2. The germline V gene encodes CDR1 SGHTA and CDR2 FQGNSA. The CDR3 has 16 amino acids. The CDR3 region is CASSLTSGRLQETQYF. The CDR3 DNA follows: TGTGCCAGCAGCTTGACTAGCGGGAGGCTCCAAGAGACCCAGTACTTC.

This clonotype was recorded at least ten times. This rearrangement joins TRBV7-9 to TRBJ1-2; the D gene is possibly TRBD1 (5 bases). The V gene's germline CDR1 is SEHNR and CDR2 FQNEAQ (reference sequence). Trimming cost V 7 bases and J 3 bases, with 9 bases left between them. The CDR3 covers 12 residues. The CDR3 DNA is TGTGCCAGCAACCGGGGGGACTATGGCTACACCTTC. This sequence encodes CASNRGDYGYTF.

The chain uses TRBV7-2 and TRBJ1-1; D might be TRBD1 (5 bases). CDR1 and CDR2 (germline): SGHTA, FQGNSA. The CDR3 is made up of 13 amino acids. The V end lost 5 bases, the J end lost 1 base, and 8 bases lay between the germline ends. CDR3 sequence: CASSGAGNTEAFF. In DNA, the CDR3 is TGTGCCAGCAGCGGGGCGGGGAACACTGAAGCTTTCTTT.

The sample holds many counts of this clonotype. The chain carries TRBV27 and TRBJ2-7; possible D gene TRBD1, 5 bases. The germline CDR1 and CDR2 sequences are MNHEY and SMNVEV (reference sequence). V was shortened by 3 bases and J by 6 bases, with 15 bases between the two germline ends. The CDR3 has 14 amino acids. The CDR3 region is CASSLAAGKGEQYF. The CDR3 nucleotides are TGTGCCAGCAGTTTGGCGGCAGGGAAAGGCGAGCAGTACTTC.

As regards this clonotype: The germline gene is not matched at one end of the junction; a read error may be the cause. The V and J genes are TRBV4-2 and TRBJ2-5, with a tentative D call TRBD2 (5 bases). There are 15 residues in the CDR3. From germline, CDR1 is LGHNA and CDR2 YNFKEQ. CDR3 DNA: TGTGCCAGCAGCCAAGAGGGGAGCCAGGAAGAGGCCCAGTACTTC. This codes for CASSQEGSQEEAQYF.

This clonotype has ten or more counts. The chain couples TRBV7-2 to TRBJ1-1, with D tentatively TRBD1 (5 bases). V was pared by 2 bases and J by 1 base, with 11 bases between. Germline CDR1 SGHTA, CDR2 FQGNSA. The CDR3 spans 15 residues. The DNA for the CDR3 is TGTGCCAGCAGCTTAAGTATGGGGGGGAACACTGAAGCTTTCTTT. This codes for CASSLSMGGNTEAFF.

The rearrangement joins TRBV12-3 or TRBV12-4 to TRBJ1-6; 7 nucleotides line up with TRBD1. After removal of 6 bases from V and 4 bases from J, the junction contained 3 bases not matched to a gene. The CDR3 is made up of 14 amino acids. CDR3 region: CASRMGQYNSPLHF. The CDR3 DNA follows: TGTGCCAGCAGGATGGGACAGTATAATTCACCCCTCCACTTT.

This clonotype was found many times. V gene TRBV19 combines with J gene TRBJ2-7; 9 nucleotides agree with TRBD1. Trimming removed 3 bases from V and 4 bases from J; junction bases left unmatched: 4. This CDR3 is 14 amino acids long. Germline assignment: CDR1 LNHDA and CDR2 SQIVND (reference sequence). CDR3 protein: CASSMVDRGYEQYF. For the CDR3, the DNA is TGTGCCAGTAGTATGGTCGACAGGGGGTACGAGCAGTACTTC.